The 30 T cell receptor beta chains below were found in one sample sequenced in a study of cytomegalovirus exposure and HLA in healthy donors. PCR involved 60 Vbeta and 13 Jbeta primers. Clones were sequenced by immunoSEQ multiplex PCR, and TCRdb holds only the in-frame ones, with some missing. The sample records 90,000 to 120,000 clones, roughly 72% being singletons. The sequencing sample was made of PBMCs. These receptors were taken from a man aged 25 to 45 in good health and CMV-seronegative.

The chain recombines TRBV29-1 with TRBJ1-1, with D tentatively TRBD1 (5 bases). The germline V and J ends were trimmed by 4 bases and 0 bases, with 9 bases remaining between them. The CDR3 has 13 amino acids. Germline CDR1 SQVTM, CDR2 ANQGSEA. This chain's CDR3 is CSVAGHLNTEAFF. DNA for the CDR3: TGCAGCGTTGCAGGACATTTGAACACTGAAGCTTTCTTT.

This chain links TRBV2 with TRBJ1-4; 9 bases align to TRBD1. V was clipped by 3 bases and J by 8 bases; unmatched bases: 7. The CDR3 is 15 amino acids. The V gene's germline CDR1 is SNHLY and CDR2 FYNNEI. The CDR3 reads CASSEGDRVGEKLFF. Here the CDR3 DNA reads TGTGCCAGCAGTGAGGGGGACAGGGTCGGCGAAAAACTGTTTTTT.

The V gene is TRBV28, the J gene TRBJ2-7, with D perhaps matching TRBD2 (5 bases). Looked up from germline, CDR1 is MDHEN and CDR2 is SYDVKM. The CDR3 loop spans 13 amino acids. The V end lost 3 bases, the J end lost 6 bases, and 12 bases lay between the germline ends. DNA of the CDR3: TGTGCCAGCAGTTTCTACGGCCGGGGCGAGCAGTACTTC. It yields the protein CASSFYGRGEQYF. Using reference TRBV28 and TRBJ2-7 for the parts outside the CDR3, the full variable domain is DVKVTQSSRYLVKRTGEKVFLECVQDMDHENMFWYRQDPGLGLRLIYFSYDVKMKEKGDIPEGYSVSREKKERFSLILESASTNQTSMYLCASSFYGRGEQYFGPGTRLTVT.

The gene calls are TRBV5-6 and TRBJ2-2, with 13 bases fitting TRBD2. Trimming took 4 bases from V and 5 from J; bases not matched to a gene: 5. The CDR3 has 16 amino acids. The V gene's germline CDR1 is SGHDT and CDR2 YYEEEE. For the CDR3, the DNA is TGTGCCAGCAGCCGCGGACTAGCGGGAGTGACCGGGGAGCTGTTTTTT. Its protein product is CASSRGLAGVTGELFF.

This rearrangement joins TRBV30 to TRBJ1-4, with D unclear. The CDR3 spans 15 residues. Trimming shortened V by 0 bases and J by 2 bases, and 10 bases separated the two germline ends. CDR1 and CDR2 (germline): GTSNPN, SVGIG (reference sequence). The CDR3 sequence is CAWSVLRGTNEKLFF. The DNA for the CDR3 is TGTGCCTGGAGTGTACTACGGGGTACTAATGAAAAACTGTTTTTT.

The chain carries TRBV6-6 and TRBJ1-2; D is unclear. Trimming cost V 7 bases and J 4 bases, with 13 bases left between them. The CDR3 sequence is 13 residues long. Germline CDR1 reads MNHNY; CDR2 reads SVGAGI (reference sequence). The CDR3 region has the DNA TGTGCCAGCACCCGAGAGGAGGGCTATGGCTACACCTTC. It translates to CASTREEGYGYTF.

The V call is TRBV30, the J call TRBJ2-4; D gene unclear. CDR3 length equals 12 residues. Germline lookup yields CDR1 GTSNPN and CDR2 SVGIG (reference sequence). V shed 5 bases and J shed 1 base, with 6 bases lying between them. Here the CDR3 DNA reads TGTGCCTGGGGTCAGGCCAAAAACATTCAGTACTTC. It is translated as CAWGQAKNIQYF.

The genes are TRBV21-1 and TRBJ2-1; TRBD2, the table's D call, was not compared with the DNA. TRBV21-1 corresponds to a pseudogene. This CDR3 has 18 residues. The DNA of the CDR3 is TGTGCCAGCACCATCATAATAGCGGGGGGCCCTTCCTACAATGAGCAGTTCTTC. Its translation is CASTIIIAGGPSYNEQFF.

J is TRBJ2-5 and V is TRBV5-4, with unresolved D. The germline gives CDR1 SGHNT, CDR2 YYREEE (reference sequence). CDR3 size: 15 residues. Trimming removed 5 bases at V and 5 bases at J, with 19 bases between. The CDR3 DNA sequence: TGTGCCAGCAGTACCCCAAACCTTCAGATGGAGACCCAGTACTTC. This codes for CASSTPNLQMETQYF.

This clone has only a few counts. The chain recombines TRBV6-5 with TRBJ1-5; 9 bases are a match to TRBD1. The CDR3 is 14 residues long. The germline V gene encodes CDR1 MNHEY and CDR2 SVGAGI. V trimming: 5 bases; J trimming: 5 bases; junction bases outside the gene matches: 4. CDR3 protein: CASSRTGVDQPQHF. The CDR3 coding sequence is TGTGCCAGCAGTCGGACAGGGGTTGATCAGCCCCAGCATTTT.

The CDR3 protein is CASSSNRGDTQYF. The CDR3 nucleotides are TGTGCCAGCAGCTCCAACAGGGGTGATACGCAGTATTTT. The rearrangement links TRBV11-3 to TRBJ2-3, with 7 bases matching TRBD1. Germline trimming cut 4 bases from V and 6 bases from J; bases unmatched to any gene: 4. CDR3 length: 13 amino acids. From germline, CDR1 is SGHNT and CDR2 YENEEA.

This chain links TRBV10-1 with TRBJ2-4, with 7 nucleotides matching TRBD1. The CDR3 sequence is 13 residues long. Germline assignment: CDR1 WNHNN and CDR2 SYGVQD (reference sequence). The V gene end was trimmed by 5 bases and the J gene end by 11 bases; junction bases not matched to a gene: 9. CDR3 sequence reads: CASSSDRLGLQYF. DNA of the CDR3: TGCGCCAGCAGTTCGGACAGGCTGGGGCTTCAGTACTTC.

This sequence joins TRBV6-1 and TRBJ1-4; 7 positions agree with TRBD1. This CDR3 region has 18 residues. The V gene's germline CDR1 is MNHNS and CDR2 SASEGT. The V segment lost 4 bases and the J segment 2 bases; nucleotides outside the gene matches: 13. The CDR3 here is CASSGLTGNSLTNEKLFF. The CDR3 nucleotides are TGTGCCAGCAGTGGGTTGACAGGGAATAGTTTGACTAATGAAAAACTGTTTTTT.

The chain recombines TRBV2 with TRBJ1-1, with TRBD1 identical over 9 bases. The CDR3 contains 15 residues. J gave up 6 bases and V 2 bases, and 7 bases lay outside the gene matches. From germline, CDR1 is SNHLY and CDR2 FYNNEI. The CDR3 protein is CASSERGTGSSEAFF. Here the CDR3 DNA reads TGTGCCAGCAGTGAACGGGGGACAGGGTCCTCTGAAGCTTTCTTT.

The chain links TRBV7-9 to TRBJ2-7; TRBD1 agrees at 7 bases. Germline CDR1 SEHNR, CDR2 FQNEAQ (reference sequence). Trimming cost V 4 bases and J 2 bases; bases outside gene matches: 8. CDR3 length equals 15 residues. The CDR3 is CASSWLGQEAYEQYF. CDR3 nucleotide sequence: TGTGCCAGCAGCTGGTTAGGACAGGAGGCCTACGAGCAGTACTTC.

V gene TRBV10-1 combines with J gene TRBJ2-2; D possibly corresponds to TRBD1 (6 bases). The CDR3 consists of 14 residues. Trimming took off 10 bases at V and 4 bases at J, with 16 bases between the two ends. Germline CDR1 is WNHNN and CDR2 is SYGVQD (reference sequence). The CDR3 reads CATSGQLTTGELFF. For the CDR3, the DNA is TGCGCCACTTCAGGACAGTTGACCACCGGGGAGCTGTTTTTT.

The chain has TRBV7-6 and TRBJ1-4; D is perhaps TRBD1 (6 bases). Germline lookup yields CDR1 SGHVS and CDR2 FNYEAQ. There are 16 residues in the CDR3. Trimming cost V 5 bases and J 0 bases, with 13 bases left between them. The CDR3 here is CASSRRGGATNEKLFF. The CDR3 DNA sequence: TGTGCCAGCAGCCGGAGGGGGGGGGCAACTAATGAAAAACTGTTTTTT.

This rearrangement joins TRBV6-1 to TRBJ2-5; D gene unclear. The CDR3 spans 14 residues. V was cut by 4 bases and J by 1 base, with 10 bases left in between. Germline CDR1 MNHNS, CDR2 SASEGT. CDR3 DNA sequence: TGTGCCAGCAGTGTGAGTCTACTCCAAGAGACCCAGTACTTC. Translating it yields CASSVSLLQETQYF.

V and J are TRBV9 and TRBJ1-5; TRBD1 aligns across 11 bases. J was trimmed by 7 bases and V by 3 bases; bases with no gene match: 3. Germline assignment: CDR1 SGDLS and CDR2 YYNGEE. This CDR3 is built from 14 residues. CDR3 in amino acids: CASSEGTGGQPQHF. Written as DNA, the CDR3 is TGTGCCAGCAGCGAAGGGACAGGGGGACAGCCCCAGCATTTT.

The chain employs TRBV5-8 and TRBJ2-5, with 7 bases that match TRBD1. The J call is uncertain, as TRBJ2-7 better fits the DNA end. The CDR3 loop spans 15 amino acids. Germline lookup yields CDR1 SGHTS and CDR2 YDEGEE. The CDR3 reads CASRNFRDSSYEQYF. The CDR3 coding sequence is TGTGCCAGCAGAAACTTCCGGGACAGCTCCTACGAGCAGTACTTC.

Written as DNA, the CDR3 is TGTGCCAGCACCCCGACAGGGGGCAATAGCAATCAGCCCCAGCATTTT. It yields the protein CASTPTGGNSNQPQHF. The rearrangement links TRBV2 to TRBJ1-5; TRBD1 aligns across 10 bases. This CDR3 region has 16 residues. Germline values: CDR1 SNHLY, CDR2 FYNNEI. V lost 7 bases to trimming and J lost 0 bases; unmatched junction nucleotides: 6.

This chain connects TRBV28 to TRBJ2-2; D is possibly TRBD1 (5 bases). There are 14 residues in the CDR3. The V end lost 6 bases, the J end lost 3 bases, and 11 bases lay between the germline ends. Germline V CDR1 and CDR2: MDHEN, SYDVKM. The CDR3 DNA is TGTGCCAGCAGAAAGGGGTGGGACACCGGGGAGCTGTTTTTT. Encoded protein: CASRKGWDTGELFF.

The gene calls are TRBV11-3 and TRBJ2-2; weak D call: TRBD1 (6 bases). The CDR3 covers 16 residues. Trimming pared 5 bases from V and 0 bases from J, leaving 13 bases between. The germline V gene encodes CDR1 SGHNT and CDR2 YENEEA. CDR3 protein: CASSQGDRPNTGELFF. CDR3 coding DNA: TGTGCCAGCAGCCAGGGAGACAGGCCGAACACCGGGGAGCTGTTTTTT.

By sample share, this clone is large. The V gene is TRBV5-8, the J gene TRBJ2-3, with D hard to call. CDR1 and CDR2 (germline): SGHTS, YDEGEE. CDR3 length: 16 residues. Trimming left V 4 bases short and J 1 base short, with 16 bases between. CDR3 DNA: TGTGCCAGCAGCGTTGGCGAAGGTGGAGGCACAGATACGCAGTATTTT. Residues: CASSVGEGGGTDTQYF.

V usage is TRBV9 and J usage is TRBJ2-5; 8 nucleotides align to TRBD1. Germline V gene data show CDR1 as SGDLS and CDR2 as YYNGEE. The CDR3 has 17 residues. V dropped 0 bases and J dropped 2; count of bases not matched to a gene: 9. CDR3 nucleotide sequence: TGTGCCAGCAGCGTAGGGGCTTTAGACAGGGGTCAAGAGACCCAGTACTTC. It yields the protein CASSVGALDRGQETQYF.

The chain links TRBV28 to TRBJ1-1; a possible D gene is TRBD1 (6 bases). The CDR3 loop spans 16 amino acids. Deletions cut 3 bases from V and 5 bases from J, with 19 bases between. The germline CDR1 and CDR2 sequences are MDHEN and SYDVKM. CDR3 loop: CASSLGPSGGWTEAFF. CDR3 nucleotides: TGTGCCAGCAGTTTGGGCCCCTCGGGGGGCTGGACTGAAGCTTTCTTT. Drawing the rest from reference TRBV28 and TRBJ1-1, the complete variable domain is DVKVTQSSRYLVKRTGEKVFLECVQDMDHENMFWYRQDPGLGLRLIYFSYDVKMKEKGDIPEGYSVSREKKERFSLILESASTNQTSMYLCASSLGPSGGWTEAFFGQGTRLTVV.

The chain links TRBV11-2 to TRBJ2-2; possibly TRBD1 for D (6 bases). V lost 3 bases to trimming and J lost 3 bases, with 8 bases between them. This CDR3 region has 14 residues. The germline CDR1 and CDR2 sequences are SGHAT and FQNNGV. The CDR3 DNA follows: TGTGCCAGCAGCTTCTACAGGGACACCGGGGAGCTGTTTTTT. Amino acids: CASSFYRDTGELFF.

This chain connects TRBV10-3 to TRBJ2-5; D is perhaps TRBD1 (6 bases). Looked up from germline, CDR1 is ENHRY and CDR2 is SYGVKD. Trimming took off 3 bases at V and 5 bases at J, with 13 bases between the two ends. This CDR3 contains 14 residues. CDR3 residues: CAISDKDRGETQYF. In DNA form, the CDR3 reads TGTGCCATCAGTGACAAGGACAGAGGGGAGACCCAGTACTTC.

The CDR3 sequence is CASSHRVYGYTF. The CDR3 coding sequence is TGTGCCAGCAGCCACAGGGTCTATGGCTACACCTTC. This chain joins TRBV9 and TRBJ1-2; D may be TRBD1 (6 bases). The CDR3 is 12 amino acids. Between the trimmed V and J ends, which lost 4 bases and 4 bases, there was a span of 8 bases. Germline CDR1 reads SGDLS; CDR2 reads YYNGEE.

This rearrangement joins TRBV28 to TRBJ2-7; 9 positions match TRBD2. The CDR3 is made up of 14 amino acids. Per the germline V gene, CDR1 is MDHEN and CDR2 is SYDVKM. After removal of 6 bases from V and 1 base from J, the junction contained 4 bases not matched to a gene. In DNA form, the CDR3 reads TGTGCCAGCAGAAATAGCGGGGGTTCCTACGAGCAGTACTTC. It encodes CASRNSGGSYEQYF.